This T cell receptor (beta chain) was captured by sequencing in a study of OX40 agonist ivuxolimab in advanced cancers. Study summary: Six ivuxolimab dose levels, 0.01 to 10 mg/kg, were given intravenously every 2 weeks.

Method: immunoSEQ multiplex PCR; TCRdb's copy keeps in-frame clones and lacks some. The sample includes approximately 47,000 clones, roughly 90% of them seen just once. General observations from the study: Within 6 weeks, CD4+ and CD8+ blood T cells expanded clonally at 0.1 to 3.0 mg/kg.

Details on this clone: The antigen remains unidentified.

The material was CD4+ or CD8+ T cells sorted from blood, obtained in a trial of the OX40 agonist ivuxolimab. The TCR was taken from an adult with an advanced solid tumor such as melanoma, head and neck, liver or kidney cancer.

In nucleotides, the CDR3 is TGTGCCAGTAGTCCACAGGGGCACCCGAACACTGAAGCTTTCTTT. It encodes CASSPQGHPNTEAFF. The chain couples TRBV19 to TRBJ1-1; 7 bases are a match to TRBD1. CDR1 and CDR2 (germline): LNHDA, SQIVND (reference sequence). V was clipped by 5 bases and J by 1 base; unmatched bases: 7. The CDR3 extends over 15 amino acids.